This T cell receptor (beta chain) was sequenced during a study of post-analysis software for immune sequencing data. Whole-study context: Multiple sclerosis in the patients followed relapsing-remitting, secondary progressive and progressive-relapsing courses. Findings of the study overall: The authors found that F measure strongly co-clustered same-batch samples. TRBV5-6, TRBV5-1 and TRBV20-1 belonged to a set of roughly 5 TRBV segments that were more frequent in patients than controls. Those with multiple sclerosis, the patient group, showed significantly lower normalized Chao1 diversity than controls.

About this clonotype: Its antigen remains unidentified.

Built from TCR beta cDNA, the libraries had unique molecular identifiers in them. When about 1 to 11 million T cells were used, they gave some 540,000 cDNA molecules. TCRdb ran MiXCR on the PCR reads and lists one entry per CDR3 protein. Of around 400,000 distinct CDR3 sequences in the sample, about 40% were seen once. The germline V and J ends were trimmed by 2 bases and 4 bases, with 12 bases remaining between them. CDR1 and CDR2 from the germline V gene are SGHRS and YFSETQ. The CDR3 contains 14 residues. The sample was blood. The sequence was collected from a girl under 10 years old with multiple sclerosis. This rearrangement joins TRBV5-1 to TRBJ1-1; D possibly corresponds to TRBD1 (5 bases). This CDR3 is CASSLGDSGTEAFF. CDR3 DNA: TGCGCCAGCAGCTTAGGGGACTCGGGCACTGAAGCTTTCTTT.